A selection of T cell receptor beta chains follows, all from one sample in a study of blood T cell repertoires in COVID-19. Profiled with immunoSEQ multiplex PCR; TCRdb holds only in-frame clones, not every one. Among over 90,000 clones, about nine tenths were seen once, and the ten largest hold about 5.5%. Sample: peripheral blood. The receptors were gathered from a man aged 50 or older with acute or convalescent COVID-19. CDR3s include the opening cysteine and the closing phenylalanine or tryptophan. Fields, in order: J gene, clone size, D gene, V gene, CDR3 protein. A D gene is named only where the DNA matches it firmly. A clone size is listed for some rows: how often the clone was seen (once, few, many), or a class if it is expanded.

j_call: TRBJ2-6; clone_size: -; d_call: -; v_call: TRBV6-5; cdr3_aa: CASSPPGGANVLTF
j_call: TRBJ2-1; clone_size: few; d_call: TRBD2; v_call: TRBV6-5; cdr3_aa: CASSPRTSGYNEQFF
j_call: TRBJ1-6; clone_size: -; d_call: -; v_call: TRBV5-1; cdr3_aa: CASSSGQPSSYNSPLHF
j_call: TRBJ2-7; clone_size: -; d_call: -; v_call: TRBV7-9; cdr3_aa: CASSPETYEQYF
j_call: TRBJ2-5; clone_size: -; d_call: -; v_call: TRBV3-1/TRBV3-2; cdr3_aa: CASSHILLGEETQYF
j_call: TRBJ2-2; clone_size: -; d_call: -; v_call: TRBV15; cdr3_aa: CATSHLADGELFF
j_call: TRBJ2-3; clone_size: once; d_call: -; v_call: TRBV18; cdr3_aa: CASSDLAGASTDTQYF
j_call: TRBJ1-2; clone_size: -; d_call: TRBD1; v_call: TRBV5-1; cdr3_aa: CASSLVPPGQSSYGYTF
j_call: TRBJ1-1; clone_size: few; d_call: -; v_call: TRBV3-1/TRBV3-2; cdr3_aa: CASCTMGGAEAFF
j_call: TRBJ1-5; clone_size: -; d_call: -; v_call: TRBV11-2; cdr3_aa: CASSPLNSNQPQHF
j_call: TRBJ1-6; clone_size: -; d_call: TRBD1; v_call: TRBV27; cdr3_aa: CASSLFGTGNKNSPLHF
j_call: TRBJ2-7; clone_size: -; d_call: TRBD1; v_call: TRBV6-5; cdr3_aa: CASSTGGLTYEQYF
j_call: TRBJ2-1; clone_size: -; d_call: -; v_call: TRBV19; cdr3_aa: CASSPSSYNEQFF
j_call: TRBJ2-3; clone_size: -; d_call: -; v_call: TRBV29-1; cdr3_aa: CSVEGGLGSTDTQYF
j_call: TRBJ2-5; clone_size: -; d_call: TRBD2; v_call: TRBV6-4; cdr3_aa: CASSREGRETQYF
j_call: TRBJ2-5; clone_size: once; d_call: TRBD1; v_call: TRBV7-2; cdr3_aa: CASSSGQDQETQYF
j_call: TRBJ1-1; clone_size: -; d_call: -; v_call: TRBV19; cdr3_aa: CASSPTGGLLAEAFF
j_call: TRBJ1-1; clone_size: -; d_call: TRBD1; v_call: TRBV7-2; cdr3_aa: CASSLNRGGEAFF
j_call: TRBJ1-1; clone_size: -; d_call: -; v_call: TRBV11-3; cdr3_aa: CASSSTRADPTEAFF
j_call: TRBJ1-1; clone_size: -; d_call: -; v_call: TRBV27; cdr3_aa: CASSLRTEAGEAFF